This T cell receptor beta chain is from a study of blood T cell repertoires in COVID-19. The V end lost 3 bases, the J end lost 3 bases, and 8 bases lay between the germline ends. This CDR3 has 13 amino acids. Study processing details: The assay estimated nucleated cells by amplifying reference gene primers. Clones were read by immunoSEQ multiplex PCR, and TCRdb kept only the in-frame ones, dropping some. V and J calls and clone size follow that table, whereas D and trimming were derived from the DNA. Of some 180,000 clones in the sample, roughly 80% were seen once. Sequencing was performed on peripheral blood. The genes are TRBV12-3 or TRBV12-4 and TRBJ1-2, with D unclear. The source of this sequence is a woman in her thirties or forties with COVID-19, enrolled during active disease. The CDR3 DNA is TGTGCCAGCAGTTTCGGAGGCTACTATGGCTACACCTTC. The encoded protein is CASSFGGYYGYTF.